A single sample gave rise to the 19 T cell receptor beta chains below, sequenced in a study of cytomegalovirus exposure and HLA in healthy donors. It was with 60 Vbeta and 13 Jbeta primers that the PCR ran. Clones were read by immunoSEQ multiplex PCR, and TCRdb kept only the in-frame ones, dropping some. The sample holds about 59,000 clones; 80% are singletons and the top ten take 3% to 4.5%. Sequencing input: PBMCs. These receptors were taken from a woman in her 40s in good health and CMV-seronegative.

The chain links TRBV5-1 to TRBJ1-1; tentatively, D is TRBD1 (5 bases). Trimming cost V 5 bases and J 3 bases, with 11 bases left between them. Germline V gene lookup returns CDR1 SGHRS and CDR2 YFSETQ. The length of the CDR3 is 13 residues. The CDR3 nucleotides read TGCGCCAGCAGATCTGCAGGGTACACTGAAGCTTTCTTT. It specifies CASRSAGYTEAFF.

V usage is TRBV27 and J usage is TRBJ2-7; D unresolved. Germline lookup yields CDR1 MNHEY and CDR2 SMNVEV (reference sequence). This CDR3 is built from 14 residues. V lost 0 bases and J lost 1, with 7 bases in between. The CDR3 region has the DNA TGTGCCAGCAGTTTATCGTTCGAGTCCTACGAGCAGTACTTC. Translating gives CASSLSFESYEQYF.

V and J are TRBV7-9 and TRBJ2-1; maybe TRBD2 (6 bases). This CDR3 comprises 16 residues. Germline V gives CDR1 SEHNR, CDR2 FQNEAQ (reference sequence). The ends were cut back, 6 bases at V and 0 bases at J, with 15 bases in the middle. The CDR3 region is CASSPHLASSYNEQFF. The DNA of the CDR3 is TGTGCCAGCAGTCCCCACCTAGCGAGCTCCTACAATGAGCAGTTCTTC.

This clone was recorded only once. The rearrangement uses TRBV28 and TRBJ2-3; maybe TRBD2 (5 bases). This CDR3 contains 15 residues. Trimming stripped 3 bases from V and 0 bases from J, with 10 bases between. Looked up from germline, CDR1 is MDHEN and CDR2 is SYDVKM. The chain's CDR3 is CASSLAGTSTDTQYF. As DNA, the CDR3 is TGTGCCAGCAGTTTGGCGGGTACTAGCACAGATACGCAGTATTTT.

By proportion, this clone is medium-sized. V usage is TRBV23-1 and J usage is TRBJ2-3; maybe TRBD1 (6 bases). TRBV23-1 is noted as an ORF with a role that remains uncertain. V was trimmed by 0 bases and J by 2 bases, leaving 21 bases between them. The CDR3 is made up of 19 amino acids. This CDR3 is CASSQSIEWGPDNTDTQYF. CDR3 nucleotides: TGCGCCAGCAGTCAATCTATCGAATGGGGGCCAGACAACACAGATACGCAGTATTTT.

The chain couples TRBV7-6 to TRBJ1-2, with 7 positions matching TRBD1. This CDR3 is built from 15 residues. V gave up 3 bases and J gave up 4 bases; unmatched junction bases: 8. CDR1 and CDR2 from the germline V gene are SGHVS and FNYEAQ. The CDR3 loop is CASSFSTGTVYGYTF. DNA for the CDR3: TGTGCCAGCAGCTTCAGCACCGGGACAGTCTATGGCTACACCTTC.

This chain uses TRBV9 with TRBJ2-1, with D tentatively TRBD2 (6 bases). The CDR3 is 16 amino acids. The germline V and J ends were trimmed by 0 bases and 0 bases, with 10 bases remaining between them. The germline gives CDR1 SGDLS, CDR2 YYNGEE. The CDR3 here is CASSVAVLASYNEQFF. Here the CDR3 DNA reads TGTGCCAGCAGCGTAGCCGTACTAGCCTCCTACAATGAGCAGTTCTTC.

This chain uses TRBV29-1 with TRBJ2-7, with 9 positions matching TRBD1. Germline V gives CDR1 SQVTM, CDR2 ANQGSEA. The CDR3 spans 13 residues. J gave up 2 bases and V 7 bases, and 6 bases lay outside the gene matches. The CDR3 is CSAEGTGPYEQYF. CDR3 coding DNA: TGCAGCGCCGAGGGGACAGGGCCCTACGAGCAGTACTTC.

The rearrangement joins TRBV4-1 to TRBJ1-5; a weak D match, TRBD1 (6 bases). The CDR3 is 15 amino acids. Trimming pared 2 bases from V and 4 bases from J, leaving 12 bases between. Looked up from germline, CDR1 is MGHRA and CDR2 is YSYEKL. The DNA of the CDR3 is TGCGCCAGCAGCCAAAACAGGGCTGTGAATCAGCCCCAGCATTTT. It translates to CASSQNRAVNQPQHF.

The chain couples TRBV5-1 to TRBJ2-7; 8 bases agree with TRBD1. Germline V lookup: CDR1 SGHRS, CDR2 YFSETQ. This CDR3 is 15 amino acids long. The trim removed 0 bases at V and 1 base at J, leaving 3 bases unmatched. The CDR3 protein is CASSLGRDRSYEQYF. CDR3 DNA sequence: TGCGCCAGCAGCTTGGGCCGGGACAGGTCCTACGAGCAGTACTTC.

In the case of this clone: This specimen includes other DNA sequences encoding the same CDR3. The V call is TRBV29-1, the J call TRBJ2-1; 8 bases line up with TRBD1. Germline V gives CDR1 SQVTM, CDR2 ANQGSEA. Losses at the gene ends were 6 bases for V and 7 bases for J; bases not matched to a gene: 8. The CDR3 loop spans 13 amino acids. In DNA form, the CDR3 reads TGCAGCGTGGGGCGGACAGGGTTGAATGAGCAGTTCTTC. Its translation: CSVGRTGLNEQFF.

This rearrangement joins TRBV28 to TRBJ2-7; 8 bases map to TRBD2. The J segment lost 2 bases and the V segment lost 0 bases, leaving 6 bases of the junction unmatched. The CDR3 has 16 amino acids. CDR1 MDHEN and CDR2 SYDVKM come from the germline V gene. In DNA form, the CDR3 reads TGTGCCAGCAGTTTATGGGCCCCGGGGGGGGCCTACGAGCAGTACTTC. This sequence encodes CASSLWAPGGAYEQYF.

The chain carries TRBV7-9 and TRBJ2-3; 8 bases agree with TRBD1. CDR1 and CDR2 from the germline V gene are SEHNR and FQNEAQ (reference sequence). The J segment lost 0 bases and the V segment lost 3 bases, leaving 8 bases of the junction unmatched. The CDR3 is made up of 17 amino acids. In DNA, the CDR3 is TGTGCCAGCAGCTTCCGCCCCCCAGGGGGCAGCACAGATACGCAGTATTTT. The encoded protein is CASSFRPPGGSTDTQYF.

CDR3: CASAPGGQGLWEQFF. Here the CDR3 DNA reads TGCGCCAGCGCCCCTGGGGGACAGGGTCTTTGGGAGCAGTTCTTC. This chain uses TRBV5-1 with TRBJ2-1; 9 bases are a match to TRBD1. Germline trimming cut 7 bases from V and 10 bases from J; bases unmatched to any gene: 15. Germline V gene data show CDR1 as SGHRS and CDR2 as YFSETQ. CDR3 length: 15 residues.

This rearrangement joins TRBV28 to TRBJ1-4; tentatively, D is TRBD1 (6 bases). The length of the CDR3 is 14 residues. Deletions cut 8 bases from V and 0 bases from J, with 10 bases between. Looked up from germline, CDR1 is MDHEN and CDR2 is SYDVKM. CDR3: CASAGAATNEKLFF. The CDR3 DNA is TGTGCCAGCGCGGGGGCAGCAACTAATGAAAAACTGTTTTTT.

The rearrangement joins TRBV6-6 to TRBJ1-1; 10 nucleotides agree with TRBD1. The CDR3 is 14 residues long. V shed 6 bases and J 1 base; nucleotides not matched to a gene: 2. Germline V gene data show CDR1 as MNHNY and CDR2 as SVGAGI (reference sequence). This chain's CDR3 is CASRTGGPNTEAFF. In nucleotides, the CDR3 is TGTGCCAGCAGGACAGGGGGCCCGAACACTGAAGCTTTCTTT.

V is TRBV19 and J is TRBJ1-5; D uncertain. V was cut by 4 bases and J by 0 bases, with 16 bases left in between. Germline V gene sequence: CDR1 LNHDA, CDR2 SQIVND (reference sequence). The CDR3 spans 17 residues. CDR3 amino acids: CASSTLGLIDSNQPQHF. CDR3 DNA: TGTGCCAGTAGTACCCTCGGACTGATAGATAGCAATCAGCCCCAGCATTTT.

The chain uses TRBV7-8 and TRBJ2-7; TRBD2 might be the D (6 bases). Germline V lookup: CDR1 SGHVS, CDR2 FQNEAQ. Trimming took 1 base from V and 3 from J, leaving 16 bases between them. The CDR3 totals 16 residues. CDR3 nucleotide sequence: TGTGCCAGCAGCTTAGATCCAGGGACTGGAGTCTACGAGCAGTACTTC. Translated: CASSLDPGTGVYEQYF.

The V and J genes are TRBV18 and TRBJ2-7; perhaps TRBD2 as D (6 bases). The germline V and J ends were trimmed by 6 bases and 3 bases, with 12 bases remaining between them. This CDR3 spans 13 amino acids. In germline, CDR1 is KGHSH, CDR2 LQKENI. In DNA form, the CDR3 reads TGTGCCAGCTCCGGGGGAGCGAACTACGAGCAGTACTTC. This translates into CASSGGANYEQYF.